This T cell receptor (beta chain) was sequenced in a study of T cell changes during pregnancy in multiple sclerosis. V lost 3 bases, J lost 8 bases, and 6 bases stayed unmatched. Germline assignment: CDR1 SGHTA and CDR2 FQGNSA. The CDR3 contains 14 residues. TCRdb's table, derived via immunoSEQ multiplex PCR, lists solely in-frame clones and lacks some. The sample lists 28,000 or so clones; around nine tenths were seen once. The V call is TRBV7-2, the J call TRBJ1-4; 7 nucleotides match TRBD1. This clonotype was obtained from a female donor with multiple sclerosis, enrolled in a pregnancy study. The sample in question was CD8+ T cells from peripheral blood mononuclear cells, obtained before pregnancy. CDR3 DNA sequence: TGTGCCAGCAGCTTCAGACAGGGCAGCGAAAAACTGTTTTTT. Translating gives CASSFRQGSEKLFF.